The rows below give T cell receptor beta chains drawn from one sample of a study of cytomegalovirus exposure and HLA in healthy donors. Sequencing was performed with immunoSEQ multiplex PCR; in TCRdb, only in-frame clones are kept and a portion is missing. The sample carries 150,000 to 200,000 clones, around 83% recorded once. Input material: PBMCs. These receptors were collected from a man between 35 and 55 years old in good health and CMV-seropositive. CDR3s include the opening cysteine and the closing phenylalanine or tryptophan. D genes are given only for firm matches. Clone size is shown for a subset of rows, as once, few, many or a class of expanded clone.

j_gene: TRBJ1-2; len: 18; abundance: once; v_gene: TRBV11-2; d_gene: TRBD1; CDR3nt: TGTGCCAGCAGCGGGACTCCGGGACAGGATCTGTCGAACTATGGCTACACCTTC; CDR3aa: CASSGTPGQDLSNYGYTF
j_gene: TRBJ2-7; len: 14; abundance: -; v_gene: TRBV4-2; d_gene: -; CDR3nt: TGTGCCAGCAGCCAAGATATGGACATCAACGAGCAGTACTTC; CDR3aa: CASSQDMDINEQYF
j_gene: TRBJ1-2; len: 12; abundance: -; v_gene: TRBV5-4; d_gene: -; CDR3nt: TGTGCCAGCAGCCACGGTTGGTCTGGCTACACCTTC; CDR3aa: CASSHGWSGYTF
j_gene: TRBJ1-2; len: 15; abundance: -; v_gene: TRBV5-1; d_gene: -; CDR3nt: TGCGCCAGCAGCTTGGAGGCAGGGGCGACGGGTGGCTACACCTTC; CDR3aa: CASSLEAGATGGYTF
j_gene: TRBJ1-2; len: 13; abundance: -; v_gene: TRBV5-1; d_gene: -; CDR3nt: TGCGCCAGCAGCCTGACAGCTAACTATGGCTACACCTTC; CDR3aa: CASSLTANYGYTF
j_gene: TRBJ1-3; len: 14; abundance: -; v_gene: TRBV6-1; d_gene: -; CDR3nt: TGTGCCAGCAGTCCGGGACAAATAGGAAACACCATATATTTT; CDR3aa: CASSPGQIGNTIYF
j_gene: TRBJ1-5; len: 15; abundance: -; v_gene: TRBV19; d_gene: -; CDR3nt: TGTGCCAGTAGTATAGTAGCGGGGGGGAGGCAGCCCCAGCATTTT; CDR3aa: CASSIVAGGRQPQHF
j_gene: TRBJ1-4; len: 16; abundance: -; v_gene: TRBV5-1; d_gene: TRBD1; CDR3nt: TGCGCCAGCAGCGACCCTCGACAGGGTACATACGAAAAACTGTTTTTT; CDR3aa: CASSDPRQGTYEKLFF
j_gene: TRBJ1-1; len: 11; abundance: few; v_gene: TRBV29-1; d_gene: -; CDR3nt: TGCAGCGTCCAAGAGGGCCCTGAAGCTTTCTTT; CDR3aa: CSVQEGPEAFF
j_gene: TRBJ1-5; len: 15; abundance: -; v_gene: TRBV18; d_gene: -; CDR3nt: TGTGCCAGCTCACGGTTTGCGGGGGCGGATCAGCCCCAGCATTTT; CDR3aa: CASSRFAGADQPQHF
j_gene: TRBJ1-5; len: 12; abundance: few; v_gene: TRBV7-2; d_gene: -; CDR3nt: TGTGCCAGCAGCTCTGATTGGGGACACCAGCATTTT; CDR3aa: CASSSDWGHQHF
j_gene: TRBJ1-5; len: 15; abundance: -; v_gene: TRBV10-2; d_gene: TRBD1; CDR3nt: TGCGCCAGCAGTGCGAGGACAGGGGATGACCAGCCCCAGCATTTT; CDR3aa: CASSARTGDDQPQHF
j_gene: TRBJ2-3; len: 14; abundance: -; v_gene: TRBV19; d_gene: TRBD1; CDR3nt: TGTGCCAGTAGTATTGACAGGGCCCGGGATACGCAGTATTTT; CDR3aa: CASSIDRARDTQYF
j_gene: TRBJ1-4; len: 14; abundance: -; v_gene: TRBV18; d_gene: -; CDR3nt: TGTGCCAGCTCACTTCAAAGGGGCGTTGAAAAACTGTTTTTT; CDR3aa: CASSLQRGVEKLFF
j_gene: TRBJ1-1; len: 12; abundance: -; v_gene: TRBV29-1; d_gene: TRBD1; CDR3nt: TGCAGCGCCCGACAGGGAAATACTGAAGCTTTCTTT; CDR3aa: CSARQGNTEAFF
j_gene: TRBJ1-3; len: 15; abundance: -; v_gene: TRBV7-9; d_gene: -; CDR3nt: TGTGCCAGCAGCTTAAGGGGGACCGAAGGAAACACCATATATTTT; CDR3aa: CASSLRGTEGNTIYF
j_gene: TRBJ1-1; len: 18; abundance: few; v_gene: TRBV11-2; d_gene: -; CDR3nt: TGTGCCAGCAGCTTAGATCCGGGGGGGCAAAGACGGAACACTGAAGCTTTCTTT; CDR3aa: CASSLDPGGQRRNTEAFF
j_gene: TRBJ2-7; len: 15; abundance: few; v_gene: TRBV2; d_gene: TRBD1; CDR3nt: TGTGCCAGCAGTGAAACTAGGACAGGGAACTACGAGCAGTACTTC; CDR3aa: CASSETRTGNYEQYF
j_gene: TRBJ2-7; len: 14; abundance: -; v_gene: TRBV6-1; d_gene: TRBD1; CDR3nt: TGTGCCAGCAGCCCGGGACAGGGGGCTCGCGAGCAGTACTTC; CDR3aa: CASSPGQGAREQYF
j_gene: TRBJ2-3; len: 15; abundance: -; v_gene: TRBV7-3; d_gene: -; CDR3nt: TGTGCCAGCAGCTTAGTTCCGGGAGTTCCAGATACGCAGTATTTT; CDR3aa: CASSLVPGVPDTQYF
j_gene: TRBJ1-1; len: 17; abundance: once; v_gene: TRBV7-2; d_gene: TRBD1; CDR3nt: TGTGCCAGCAGCTTAAGGGCAGGGGGAATGTCGAACACTGAAGCTTTCTTT; CDR3aa: CASSLRAGGMSNTEAFF
j_gene: TRBJ2-5; len: 14; abundance: -; v_gene: TRBV5-5; d_gene: -; CDR3nt: TGTGCCAGCAGCTTGACGGCGGCAGGGGAGACCCAGTACTTC; CDR3aa: CASSLTAAGETQYF
j_gene: TRBJ2-1; len: 19; abundance: -; v_gene: TRBV4-1; d_gene: -; CDR3nt: TGCGCCAGCAGCCAAGCCCCTCTTGGAGGGAAGTCTTCCTACAATGAGCAGTTCTTC; CDR3aa: CASSQAPLGGKSSYNEQFF
j_gene: TRBJ1-1; len: 15; abundance: -; v_gene: TRBV27; d_gene: TRBD1; CDR3nt: TGTGCCAGCAGTGGGACAGGGGTGGCGAACACTGAAGCTTTCTTT; CDR3aa: CASSGTGVANTEAFF
j_gene: TRBJ2-7; len: 15; abundance: -; v_gene: TRBV14; d_gene: TRBD1; CDR3nt: TGTGCCAGCAGCCTTCGGACAGGGGTCAATTGGGAGCAGTACTTC; CDR3aa: CASSLRTGVNWEQYF
j_gene: TRBJ1-1; len: 13; abundance: -; v_gene: TRBV7-9; d_gene: -; CDR3nt: TGTGCCAGCAGCTTAGCATGGGCAGCTGAAGCTTTCTTT; CDR3aa: CASSLAWAAEAFF
j_gene: TRBJ1-5; len: 13; abundance: -; v_gene: TRBV6-5; d_gene: -; CDR3nt: TGTGCCAGCAGTTACAGCGTCAATCAGCCCCAGCATTTT; CDR3aa: CASSYSVNQPQHF
j_gene: TRBJ2-1; len: 16; abundance: few; v_gene: TRBV6-4; d_gene: -; CDR3nt: TGTGCCAGCAGTGACTTTTCCCTAAGCTCCTACAATGAGCAGTTCTTC; CDR3aa: CASSDFSLSSYNEQFF
j_gene: TRBJ2-7; len: 16; abundance: -; v_gene: TRBV7-8; d_gene: TRBD1; CDR3nt: TGTGCCAGCAGCGCGACGACCGGGACAGGGACCTACGAGCAGTACTTC; CDR3aa: CASSATTGTGTYEQYF
j_gene: TRBJ1-4; len: 18; abundance: few; v_gene: TRBV28; d_gene: TRBD1; CDR3nt: TGTGCCAGCAGTTCCCCAGGGGGCGTGGGCACAATTGATGAAAAACTGTTTTTT; CDR3aa: CASSSPGGVGTIDEKLFF
j_gene: TRBJ2-5; len: 14; abundance: -; v_gene: TRBV7-9; d_gene: TRBD1; CDR3nt: TGTGCCAGCAGCCCGGGACAGGGCCAAGAGACCCAGTACTTC; CDR3aa: CASSPGQGQETQYF
j_gene: TRBJ1-1; len: 16; abundance: -; v_gene: TRBV30; d_gene: TRBD1; CDR3nt: TGTGCCTGGAGTCCTCCTGACAGGGCTTGGGACACTGAAGCTTTCTTT; CDR3aa: CAWSPPDRAWDTEAFF
j_gene: TRBJ1-5; len: 13; abundance: -; v_gene: TRBV5-1; d_gene: -; CDR3nt: TGCGCCAGCAGCAGCGGGGCCAATCAGCCCCAGCATTTT; CDR3aa: CASSSGANQPQHF
j_gene: TRBJ2-1; len: 17; abundance: -; v_gene: TRBV4-1; d_gene: TRBD2; CDR3nt: TGCGCCAGCAGCCAAGAAGAGGGACTAGCGGGAAAGAATGAGCAGTTCTTC; CDR3aa: CASSQEEGLAGKNEQFF
j_gene: TRBJ2-3; len: 17; abundance: once; v_gene: TRBV7-2; d_gene: -; CDR3nt: TGTGCCAGCAGCGGAATGACAGTCAGGCAAGGCACAGATACGCAGTATTTT; CDR3aa: CASSGMTVRQGTDTQYF
j_gene: TRBJ2-7; len: 15; abundance: many; v_gene: TRBV5-4; d_gene: -; CDR3nt: TGTGCCAGCAGCTTCGGAGGGACTTTCTCCTACGAGCAGTACTTC; CDR3aa: CASSFGGTFSYEQYF
j_gene: TRBJ2-3; len: 14; abundance: few; v_gene: TRBV5-1; d_gene: -; CDR3nt: TGCGCCAGCAGCTCGGGAGCTAGCACAGATACGCAGTATTTT; CDR3aa: CASSSGASTDTQYF
j_gene: TRBJ2-7; len: 16; abundance: -; v_gene: TRBV11-2; d_gene: TRBD1; CDR3nt: TGTGCCAGCAGCACACCTCGGGACAGGACTATCTACGAGCAGTACTTC; CDR3aa: CASSTPRDRTIYEQYF
j_gene: TRBJ2-7; len: 15; abundance: -; v_gene: TRBV5-5; d_gene: TRBD2; CDR3nt: TGTGCCAGCAGCTTTCGGGGACTAGCGGGAGTAGAGCAGTACTTC; CDR3aa: CASSFRGLAGVEQYF
j_gene: TRBJ2-5; len: 15; abundance: once; v_gene: TRBV9; d_gene: -; CDR3nt: TGTGCCAGCAGCGTAGTGGGCTTTGGCCAAGAGACCCAGTACTTC; CDR3aa: CASSVVGFGQETQYF
j_gene: TRBJ2-5; len: 15; abundance: -; v_gene: TRBV4-1; d_gene: TRBD2; CDR3nt: TGCGCCAGCAGCCACCAGACTAGCGGGCAAGAGACCCAGTACTTC; CDR3aa: CASSHQTSGQETQYF
j_gene: TRBJ1-2; len: 15; abundance: -; v_gene: TRBV11-3; d_gene: TRBD1; CDR3nt: TGTGCCAGCAGCGCCGGGACAGGGTCTCGCTATGGCTACACCTTC; CDR3aa: CASSAGTGSRYGYTF
j_gene: TRBJ1-1; len: 14; abundance: -; v_gene: TRBV6-6; d_gene: TRBD1; CDR3nt: TGTGCCAGCAGTTACGGACAGGGGAACACTGAAGCTTTCTTT; CDR3aa: CASSYGQGNTEAFF
j_gene: TRBJ1-1; len: 15; abundance: -; v_gene: TRBV19; d_gene: -; CDR3nt: TGTGCCAGTAGTATAGTGTTTCAGGGAGGAACTGAAGCTTTCTTT; CDR3aa: CASSIVFQGGTEAFF
j_gene: TRBJ1-5; len: 14; abundance: -; v_gene: TRBV6-1; d_gene: -; CDR3nt: TGTGCCAGCAACCCGGATGGAGGGGCAATGCCCCAGCATTTT; CDR3aa: CASNPDGGAMPQHF
j_gene: TRBJ2-7; len: 17; abundance: -; v_gene: TRBV11-2; d_gene: TRBD1; CDR3nt: TGTGCCAGCAGCCGAACCTCACAGGGGGTAACTTCCTACGAGCAGTACTTC; CDR3aa: CASSRTSQGVTSYEQYF
j_gene: TRBJ2-2; len: 16; abundance: -; v_gene: TRBV9; d_gene: TRBD1; CDR3nt: TGTGCCAGCAGCACCCGACAGGGGACGAACACCGGGGAGCTGTTTTTT; CDR3aa: CASSTRQGTNTGELFF
j_gene: TRBJ1-2; len: 18; abundance: -; v_gene: TRBV7-7; d_gene: -; CDR3nt: TGTGCCAGCAGCTTATCTACAGGGTCCCGTTACACCGTCTATGGCTACACCTTC; CDR3aa: CASSLSTGSRYTVYGYTF
j_gene: TRBJ1-5; len: 14; abundance: -; v_gene: TRBV6-5; d_gene: TRBD1; CDR3nt: TGTGCCAGCAGTCCCAATGGACAGGGGGGGCCCCAGCATTTT; CDR3aa: CASSPNGQGGPQHF
j_gene: TRBJ1-1; len: 13; abundance: -; v_gene: TRBV6-1; d_gene: TRBD1; CDR3nt: TGTGCCAGCCAAAAAGGGGGCGGAAAGGAAGCTTTCTTT; CDR3aa: CASQKGGGKEAFF
j_gene: TRBJ2-5; len: 15; abundance: -; v_gene: TRBV28; d_gene: TRBD2; CDR3nt: TGTGCCAGCACCCTATCGAGCGGGACTTGGGAGACCCAGTACTTC; CDR3aa: CASTLSSGTWETQYF
j_gene: TRBJ1-5; len: 17; abundance: -; v_gene: TRBV2; d_gene: -; CDR3nt: TGTGCCAGCACCGAAAGGAGGACAGCTTTAAACAATCAGCCCCAGCATTTT; CDR3aa: CASTERRTALNNQPQHF
j_gene: TRBJ2-2; len: 15; abundance: -; v_gene: TRBV18; d_gene: TRBD1; CDR3nt: TGTGCCAGCTCAGCGGGACAGGGAAACACCGGGGAGCTGTTTTTT; CDR3aa: CASSAGQGNTGELFF
j_gene: TRBJ2-1; len: 12; abundance: -; v_gene: TRBV5-1; d_gene: TRBD1; CDR3nt: TGCGCCAGCAGCTTCCAGGGGGATGAGCAGTTCTTC; CDR3aa: CASSFQGDEQFF
j_gene: TRBJ2-7; len: 17; abundance: -; v_gene: TRBV5-4; d_gene: TRBD2; CDR3nt: TGTGCCAGCAGCTTGGCCGTTTCTAGCGGCAAATTCTACGAGCAGTACTTC; CDR3aa: CASSLAVSSGKFYEQYF
j_gene: TRBJ1-1; len: 15; abundance: -; v_gene: TRBV7-9; d_gene: -; CDR3nt: TGTTCCAGCAGCTTAGTGGGGGGGACGAACACTGAAGCTTTCTTT; CDR3aa: CSSSLVGGTNTEAFF
j_gene: TRBJ2-7; len: 12; abundance: once; v_gene: TRBV29-1; d_gene: TRBD2; CDR3nt: TGCAGCGTCCGGACTAGCGGCTACGAGCAGTACTTC; CDR3aa: CSVRTSGYEQYF
j_gene: TRBJ1-1; len: 15; abundance: -; v_gene: TRBV15; d_gene: TRBD1; CDR3nt: TGTGCCACCAGCAAGTTGGACAGGGACTTCACTGAAGCTTTCTTT; CDR3aa: CATSKLDRDFTEAFF
j_gene: TRBJ2-7; len: 15; abundance: -; v_gene: TRBV10-2; d_gene: TRBD1; CDR3nt: TGCGCCAGCAGTGAGCGGGACAGGGGGTTGAGGGAGCAGTACTTC; CDR3aa: CASSERDRGLREQYF